This T cell receptor (beta chain) comes out of a study of blood T cell repertoires in COVID-19. Background on the study: Specimens from acute and convalescent COVID-19 originated in the United States, Italy and Spain. The cDNA or gDNA used as material had been derived from T cells, B-cell-depleted T cells, or PBMCs.

The CDR3 runs to 15 residues. The V segment lost 0 bases and the J segment 4 bases; nucleotides outside the gene matches: 5. Per germline, CDR1 SGDLS and CDR2 YYNGEE. Original data processing: Nucleated cell number was recorded as an estimate derived from reference gene primer amplification. Produced via immunoSEQ multiplex PCR; TCRdb's table is partial and in-frame only. The V and J calls and clone size come from that table; D and trimming were worked out from the DNA. The top ten hold approximately 8.9% of the sample, which has fewer than 95,000 clones, about nine tenths seen once. The V and J genes are TRBV9 and TRBJ1-2; 8 bases map to TRBD1. The TCR was taken from a man in his fifties with acute or convalescent COVID-19. The sample consisted of peripheral blood. The CDR3 region has the DNA TGTGCCAGCAGCGTAGGAAGTGGACAGGGCTATGGCTACACCTTC. Encoded protein: CASSVGSGQGYGYTF.